The following is a TCR beta chain sequence with its context. This clonotype was detected many times. The antigen this receptor binds is unknown. Base qualities are missing; no much larger clone stands one base away. The data belong to a study of beta chain bispecific antibodies for T cell cancers (dated by TCRdb to the early 2020s). Regarding the study in general: T cells from healthy donors were cocultured with T cell leukemia lines in the presence of bispecific antibodies, after which the depletion of each TRBV family was measured by TRBV sequencing of the surviving cells. Surface TRBV12 (TRBV12-3) was expressed by Jurkat cells, and surface TRBV5-5 was expressed by HPB-ALL cells. What the authors observed across the whole study: Cross-reactivity of the anti-TRBV5-5 antibody with TRBV5-6 was attributed to high sequence similarity between the two genes. The TRBV-directed bispecific antibodies appeared to leave every TRBV family member untouched except the targeted genes and the closely related ones. Every sequenced sample contained a mix of leukemia cell line cells and normal T cells, and most targeted TRBV signal came from the leukemia cells rather than from the normal T cells. Compared with anti-CD19, anti-TRBV12 exposure reduced the TRBV12-3 share of total TRBV signal by approximately 99%; TRBV12-4 fell approximately 37%, not significantly.

V loses 5 bases of germline sequence and J loses 2 bases, and the interval between the two ends is 15 bases. The germline V gene supplies CDR1 SGHTA and CDR2 FQGTGA. The CDR3, from cysteine to phenylalanine, totals 15 residues. The retained sequence is limited to the CDR3, 45 bases, with the frame set at the first base. The libraries included unique molecular identifier barcodes, and the barcodes were used to quantify clonotypes. Qiagen AllPrep DNA/RNA Micro kits were used to isolate total RNA, and an Agilent TapeStation was used to check RNA quality. TCR beta libraries were constructed by 5' RACE, in which cDNA synthesis was followed by two PCR steps with TCR beta constant-region gene-specific primers. Sequencing of the TCR beta libraries was performed on an Illumina MiSeq platform. Processing in the source paper ran as follows. Reads were processed with MIGEC, MiXCR and VDJtools. To get a clonotype's frequency, the unique molecular identifiers belonging to that clonotype were divided by all unique molecular identifiers in the sample. Any TRBV gene that IMGT lists as a pseudogene or open reading frame, and is therefore nonfunctional, such as TRBV1, TRBV12-1 and TRBV21, was left out. TCRdb itself trimmed the public reads at Q25 with fastp, ran MiXCR and retained productive beta chains. Identical CDR3 protein sequences are pooled into one entry, listed with their most common genes and DNA. Clone size and V and J calls follow TCRdb, not the original study. Within this sample are more than 20,000 distinct CDR3 sequences, with approximately 1.9% of them counted one time only. More than 5% of the sample belongs to the ten largest clones.

The treatment or condition label corresponds to: alpha-V12: anti-TRBV12 scFv linked to anti-CD3 scFv. T cells were expanded from blood mononuclear cells for roughly 3 days using either anti-CD3 antibody OKT3 or CD3/CD28 Dynabeads. The anti-TRBV12 bispecific sample was taken from a coculture of Jurkat leukemia cells with normal T cells and was compared with an anti-CD19 bispecific control coculture. The culture conditions for expanded T cells were RPMI 1640 plus 10% fetal bovine serum, recombinant human IL-2 (approximately 100 IU/ml) and IL-7 (roughly 5.5 ng/ml). Each coculture mixed approximately 50,000 target cells and approximately 50,000 normal T cells with bispecific antibody in around 95 ul and was incubated at 37 degrees C for approximately 15 hours. Every bispecific antibody was made of two single-chain variable fragments expressed in a single-chain diabody format with a His tag. Effector T cells were obtained from healthy human donors, and peripheral blood mononuclear cells were isolated from leukapheresis samples by Ficoll density gradient centrifugation.

Sequencing was performed on healthy donor T cells cultured with leukemia cells, taken from a culture containing a bispecific antibody targeting TCR Vbeta12. The V gene is TRBV7-3 and the J gene is TRBJ1-2, with no D gene named confidently. This TCR was recovered from a human donor in good health. Some clones in this sample may be carry-over from other donors' samples. The CDR3 region has the sequence CASSLSPRLNYGYTF. The bases read TGTGCCAGCAGCCTCTCTCCCAGACTAAACTATGGCTACACCTTC.